This T cell receptor (beta chain) was sequenced for a study of T cell repertoires in cytomegalovirus infection. Study-wide background: The public TCR beta signatures pointed to both CMV infection and matching HLA type.

This clonotype was seen more than once but under ten times. Its antigen remains unknown. V was cut by 5 bases and J by 5 bases, with 18 bases left in between. CDR1 is SGHTA, CDR2 FQGNSA, per germline. The CDR3 consists of 15 residues. A single record per CDR3 protein comes from TCRdb applying MiXCR to the reads. The sample yields around 450,000 distinct CDR3 sequences, approximately 30% seen once. Study conclusions and caveats: Clonotype analysis showed dominance of the ex vivo response by HLA-C-restricted CMV-specific TCR beta clonotypes. Cumulated frequencies of public TCR beta families served to identify carriers of CMV plus the relevant HLA.

The chain employs TRBV7-2 and TRBJ2-5, with D perhaps TRBD1 (5 bases). The source material was PBMCs. The source is a human donor in good health (CMV status not recorded). Some clones in this sample may be carry-over from other donors' samples. The CDR3 loop is CASSIGASGLETQYF. CDR3 sequence (DNA): TGTGCCAGCAGCATTGGGGCCTCGGGCTTGGAGACCCAGTACTTC.